This section outlines one T cell receptor beta chain sequence together with its context. Arm-PCR of CDR3 regions with iRepertoire HTBI primers generated TCR beta libraries. TCRdb used MiXCR to reprocess the multiplex PCR reads, holding one entry per CDR3 protein. The repertoire includes around 500,000 distinct CDR3 sequences, 13% of them detected once, and 8% to 10% sits in the top ten. This sample is part of a study of regulatory T cells in long-lasting Graves disease. Time point in this sample: newly diagnosed GD, antithyroid drugs for less than 3 months. PBMCs were the source of the RNA used for TCR sequencing. The CDR3 is 13 amino acids. The V gene end was trimmed by 6 bases and the J gene end by 2 bases; junction bases not matched to a gene: 4. Germline V gene lookup returns CDR1 GTSNPN and CDR2 SVGIG (reference sequence). A further study also used this sample, focusing on T cells in Graves' hyperthyroidism and ophthalmopathy.

J is TRBJ2-7 and V is TRBV30; 10 nucleotides line up with TRBD1. The sequenced sample was peripheral blood mononuclear cells (PBMCs), obtained at new diagnosis, from a patient treated with antithyroid drugs. This sequence was found in a man aged 25 to 45 with Graves disease. This CDR3 is CACRGTGAYEQYF. Written as DNA, the CDR3 is TGTGCCTGCAGGGGGACAGGGGCCTACGAGCAGTACTTC.